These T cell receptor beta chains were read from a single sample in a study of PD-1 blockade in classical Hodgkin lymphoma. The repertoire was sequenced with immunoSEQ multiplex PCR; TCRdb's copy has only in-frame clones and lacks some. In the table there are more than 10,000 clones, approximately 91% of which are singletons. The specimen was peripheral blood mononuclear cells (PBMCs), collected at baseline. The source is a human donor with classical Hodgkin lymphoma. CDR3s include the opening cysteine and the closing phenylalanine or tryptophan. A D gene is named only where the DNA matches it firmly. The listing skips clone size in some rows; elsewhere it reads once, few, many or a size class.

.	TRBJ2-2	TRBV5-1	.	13	TGCGCCAGCAGCTTTACGGGGACCGGGGAGCTGTTTTTT	CASSFTGTGELFF
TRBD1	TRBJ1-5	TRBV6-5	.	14	TGTGCCAGCAGTGGACAGGGGGCAGCTCAGCCCCAGCATTTT	CASSGQGAAQPQHF
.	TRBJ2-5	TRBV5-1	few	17	TGCGCCAGCAGCCGTGGTGGGGGGACGCGCCTCCAAGAGACCCAGTACTTC	CASSRGGGTRLQETQYF
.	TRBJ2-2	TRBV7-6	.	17	TGTGCCAGCAGCTTAGATCACAGCCGAAGGAACACCGGGGAGCTGTTTTTT	CASSLDHSRRNTGELFF
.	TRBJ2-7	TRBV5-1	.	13	TGCGCCAGCAGGCCAGGGAGCGCCTACGAGCAGTACTTC	CASRPGSAYEQYF
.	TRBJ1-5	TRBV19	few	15	TGTGCCAGTAGTCATGGGAGCGGAGGGGTTCAGCCCCAGCATTTT	CASSHGSGGVQPQHF
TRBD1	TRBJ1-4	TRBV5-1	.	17	TGCGCCAGCAGCTTGATTGGACAGGTGGGAAGTAATGAAAAACTGTTTTTT	CASSLIGQVGSNEKLFF
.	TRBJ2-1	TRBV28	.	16	TGTGCCAGCAGTTTAGGGGAAGACTTACTTTACAATGAGCAGTTCTTC	CASSLGEDLLYNEQFF
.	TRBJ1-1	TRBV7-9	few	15	TGTGCCAGCAGCTTAGTTTGGGACATGAACACTGAAGCTTTCTTT	CASSLVWDMNTEAFF
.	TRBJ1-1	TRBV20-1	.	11	TGCAGTGCTAGGGGCGGGGCTGAAGCTTTCTTT	CSARGGAEAFF
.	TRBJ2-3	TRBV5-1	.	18	TGCGCCAGCAGCTTGGGGAACCGACAGGTCAAGGGGGGAGATACGCAGTATTTT	CASSLGNRQVKGGDTQYF
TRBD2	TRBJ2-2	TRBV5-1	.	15	TGCGCCAGCAGCGGTAGCGGGGATAACACCGGGGAGCTGTTTTTT	CASSGSGDNTGELFF
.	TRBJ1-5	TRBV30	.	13	TGTGCCTGGAGTGCGGGGGGCGATCAGCCCCAGCATTTT	CAWSAGGDQPQHF
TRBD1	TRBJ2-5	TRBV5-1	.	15	TGCGCCAGCAGCTTGGTGGGACAGGCACAGGAGACCCAGTACTTC	CASSLVGQAQETQYF
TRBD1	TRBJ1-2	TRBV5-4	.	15	TGTGCCAGCAGCTTGAACTCTGACAGGGGCTATGGCTACACCTTC	CASSLNSDRGYGYTF
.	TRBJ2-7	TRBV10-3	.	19	TGTGCCATCACCTCCTCGCAACCAAAGCAGGGGCGGTTAACCTACGAGCAGTACTTC	CAITSSQPKQGRLTYEQYF
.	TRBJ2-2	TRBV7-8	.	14	TGTGCCAACAGAGTGGCAGGCGGAACCGGGGAGCTGTTTTTT	CANRVAGGTGELFF
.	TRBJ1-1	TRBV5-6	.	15	TGTGCCAGCAGCTCGAAGCAGATCATGAACACTGAAGCTTTCTTT	CASSSKQIMNTEAFF
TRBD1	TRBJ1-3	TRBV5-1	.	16	TGCGCCAGCACCCTTACAGGGGCCAGCTCTGGAAACACCATATATTTT	CASTLTGASSGNTIYF
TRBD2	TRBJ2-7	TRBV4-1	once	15	TGCGCCAGCAGCACCCGACTAGCGGGGGCCTACGAGCAGTACTTC	CASSTRLAGAYEQYF
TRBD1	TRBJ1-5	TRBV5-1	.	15	TGCGCCAGCAGCTTGGGGGACAGTGAGAATCAGCCCCAGCATTTT	CASSLGDSENQPQHF
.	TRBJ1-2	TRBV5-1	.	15	TGCGCCAGCAGCAGTACACCGACCAGCAGCTATGGCTACACCTTC	CASSSTPTSSYGYTF
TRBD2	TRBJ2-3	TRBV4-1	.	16	TGCGCCAGCAGCCCCCTACAGGGACTAGCCTTAGATACGCAGTATTTT	CASSPLQGLALDTQYF
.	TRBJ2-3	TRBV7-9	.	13	TGTGCCAGCAGCTCTAGCGGCACAGATACGCAGTATTTT	CASSSSGTDTQYF
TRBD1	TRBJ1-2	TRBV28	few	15	TGTGCCAGCAGTCGACAGGGGAGGACCCTCTATGGCTACACCTTC	CASSRQGRTLYGYTF
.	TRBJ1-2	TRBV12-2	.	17	TGTGCAAGTCGCCCCAGCCCGGGACAGGGAGTCCACTATGGCTACACCTTC	CASRPSPGQGVHYGYTF
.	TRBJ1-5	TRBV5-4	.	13	TGTGCCAGCAGCTTGGGGGGGGGTCAGCCCCAGCATTTT	CASSLGGGQPQHF
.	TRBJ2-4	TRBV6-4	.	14	TGTGCCAGCAGTGACGGAAACAGGGTGGACATTCAGTACTTC	CASSDGNRVDIQYF
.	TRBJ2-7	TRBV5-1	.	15	TGCGCCAGCAGCGGAGGTGGACAGCCGACCTACGAGCAGTACTTC	CASSGGGQPTYEQYF
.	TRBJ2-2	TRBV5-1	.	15	TGCGCCAGCAGCTTTTTTCGGGACCGCACCGGGGAGCTGTTTTTT	CASSFFRDRTGELFF
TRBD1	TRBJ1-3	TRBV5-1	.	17	TGCGCCAGCAGCTTCACGGGACAGGGGGCTTCTGGAAACACCATATATTTT	CASSFTGQGASGNTIYF
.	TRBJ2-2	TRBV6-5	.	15	TGTGCCAGCAGTTACCGGGGGATCGGCACCGGGGAGCTGTTTTTT	CASSYRGIGTGELFF
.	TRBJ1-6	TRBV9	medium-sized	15	TGTGCCAGCAGCGTAGGGCAGGGAGGAAATTCACCCCTCCACTTT	CASSVGQGGNSPLHF
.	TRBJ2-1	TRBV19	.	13	TGTGCCAGTCGTAGGGGAGGGGGGGATGAGCAGTTCTTC	CASRRGGGDEQFF
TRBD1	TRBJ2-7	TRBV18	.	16	TGTGCCAGCTCACCAAAGGTTCAGGGGGCGTCCTACGAGCAGTACTTC	CASSPKVQGASYEQYF
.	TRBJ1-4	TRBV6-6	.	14	TGTGCCAGCAGTCAGGGAGGGAGGAATGAAAAACTGTTTTTT	CASSQGGRNEKLFF